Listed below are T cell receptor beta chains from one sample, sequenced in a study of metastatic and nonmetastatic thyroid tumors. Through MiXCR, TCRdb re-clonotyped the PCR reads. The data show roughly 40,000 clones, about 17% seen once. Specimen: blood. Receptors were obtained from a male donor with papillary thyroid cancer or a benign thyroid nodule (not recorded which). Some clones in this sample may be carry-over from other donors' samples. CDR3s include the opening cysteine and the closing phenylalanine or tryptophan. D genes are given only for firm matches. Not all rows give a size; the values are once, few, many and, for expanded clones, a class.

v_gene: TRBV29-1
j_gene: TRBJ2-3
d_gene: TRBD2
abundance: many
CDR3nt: TGCAGCGTTGACACGGGAGGGCCCACAGATACGCAGTATTTT
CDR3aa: CSVDTGGPTDTQYF

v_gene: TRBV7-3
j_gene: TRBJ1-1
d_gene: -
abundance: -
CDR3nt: TGTGCCAGCAGCTTAACAGGGGGGAAAGCTTTCTTT
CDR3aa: CASSLTGGKAFF

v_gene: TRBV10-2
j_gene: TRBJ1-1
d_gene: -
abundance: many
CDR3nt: TGCGCCAGCGTTCCCGGGACATCGAACACTGAAGCTTTCTTT
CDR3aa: CASVPGTSNTEAFF

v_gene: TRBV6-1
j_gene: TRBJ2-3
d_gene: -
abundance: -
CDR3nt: TGTGCCAGCAGTGAAATCGTGACAGATACGCAGTATTTT
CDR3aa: CASSEIVTDTQYF

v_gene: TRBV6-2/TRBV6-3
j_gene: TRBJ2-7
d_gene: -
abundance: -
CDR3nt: TGTGCCAGCAGTTACTCGATGTCCTACGAGCAGTACTTC
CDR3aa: CASSYSMSYEQYF

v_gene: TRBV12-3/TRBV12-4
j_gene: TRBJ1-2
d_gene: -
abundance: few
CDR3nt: TGTGCCAGCATCCAGTGGGCCGACTATGGCTACACCTTC
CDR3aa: CASIQWADYGYTF

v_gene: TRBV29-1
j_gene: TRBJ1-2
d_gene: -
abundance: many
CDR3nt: TGCAGAAGGGTCCGTGACTATGGCTACACCTTC
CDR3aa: CRRVRDYGYTF

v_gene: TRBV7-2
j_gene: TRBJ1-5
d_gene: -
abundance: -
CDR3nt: TGTGCCAGCAGCCCGGTTAATCAGCCCCAGCATTTT
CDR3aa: CASSPVNQPQHF

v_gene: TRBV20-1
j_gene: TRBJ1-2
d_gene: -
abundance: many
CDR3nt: TGCAGTGCGGATAACGGACATTGGTATGGCTACACCTTC
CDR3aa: CSADNGHWYGYTF

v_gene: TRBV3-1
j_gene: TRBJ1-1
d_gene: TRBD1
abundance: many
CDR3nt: TGTGCCAGCAGCCCCCAAGTAACGGACAGGGGAAGAAGAACTGAAGCTTTCTTT
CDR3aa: CASSPQVTDRGRRTEAFF

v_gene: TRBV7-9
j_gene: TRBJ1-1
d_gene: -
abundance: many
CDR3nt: TGTGCCAGCAGCTTAGTGCAGGGAGACACTGAAGCTTTCTTT
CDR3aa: CASSLVQGDTEAFF

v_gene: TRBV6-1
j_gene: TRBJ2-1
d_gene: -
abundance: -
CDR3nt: TGTGCCAGCAGGGAGATACACGGGGGAACACAGTTCTTC
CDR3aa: CASREIHGGTQFF

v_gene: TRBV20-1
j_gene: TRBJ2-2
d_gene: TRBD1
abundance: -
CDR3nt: TGCAGTGCCACCAACACTGGGACAGGGACGGCGAACACCGGGGAGCTGTTTTTT
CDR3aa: CSATNTGTGTANTGELFF

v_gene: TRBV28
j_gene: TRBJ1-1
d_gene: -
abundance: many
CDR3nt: TGTGCCAGCAGCGGGGGGTCTGAAGCTTTCTTT
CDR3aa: CASSGGSEAFF

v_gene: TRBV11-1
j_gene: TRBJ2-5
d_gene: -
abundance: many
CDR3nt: TGTGCCAGCAGCTTTGGGCAGGGGCGCCAAGAGACCCAGTACTTC
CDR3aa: CASSFGQGRQETQYF

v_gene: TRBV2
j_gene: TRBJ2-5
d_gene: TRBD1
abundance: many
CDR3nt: TGTGCCAGCAGTTGGGGGACAGGGGGCGGGGAGACCCAGTACTTC
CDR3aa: CASSWGTGGGETQYF

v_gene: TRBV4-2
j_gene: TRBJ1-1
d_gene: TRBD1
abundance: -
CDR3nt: TGTGCCAGCAGCCAAGTGACAGGGGTTATTGAAGCTTTCTTT
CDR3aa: CASSQVTGVIEAFF

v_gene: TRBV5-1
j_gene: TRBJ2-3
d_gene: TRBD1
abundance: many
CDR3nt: TGCGCCAGCAGATGGGCAGGGGGCGTAGATACGCAGTATTTT
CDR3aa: CASRWAGGVDTQYF

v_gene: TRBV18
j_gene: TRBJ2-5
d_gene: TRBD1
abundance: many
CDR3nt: TGTGCCAGCTCACCGAGGACAGGGCGGCAGGAGACCCAGTACTTC
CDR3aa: CASSPRTGRQETQYF

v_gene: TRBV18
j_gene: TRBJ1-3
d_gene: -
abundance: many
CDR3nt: TGTGCCAGCTCACCTAGCGTCTCTGGAAACACCATATATTTT
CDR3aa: CASSPSVSGNTIYF

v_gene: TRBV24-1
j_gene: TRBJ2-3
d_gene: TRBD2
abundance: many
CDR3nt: TGTGCCACCACCTACTCTGGGCCCTTAGCGGGGGGGATTAGTAGCACAGATACGCAGTATTTT
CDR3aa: CATTYSGPLAGGISSTDTQYF

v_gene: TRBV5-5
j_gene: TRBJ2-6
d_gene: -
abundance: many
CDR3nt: TGTGCCAGCAGCTTTAGTACTGGGGCCAACGTCCTGACTTTC
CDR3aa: CASSFSTGANVLTF

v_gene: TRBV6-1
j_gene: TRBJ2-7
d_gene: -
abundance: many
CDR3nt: TGTGCCAGCAGTGAACGGCAGGGCACCTACGAGCAGTACTTC
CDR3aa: CASSERQGTYEQYF

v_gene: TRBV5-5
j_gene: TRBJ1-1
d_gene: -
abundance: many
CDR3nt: TGTGCCAGCAGCTTGCATGGTATCTCGAACACTGAAGCTTTCTTT
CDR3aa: CASSLHGISNTEAFF

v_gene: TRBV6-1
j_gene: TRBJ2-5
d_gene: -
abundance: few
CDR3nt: TGTGCCAGCAGCCCCACCCCGGGGGCCCAAGAGACCCAGTACTTC
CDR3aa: CASSPTPGAQETQYF

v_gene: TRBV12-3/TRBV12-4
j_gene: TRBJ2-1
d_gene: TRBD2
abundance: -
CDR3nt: TGTGCCAGTACAAGGACTAGCTCTTACAATGAGCAGTTCTTC
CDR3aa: CASTRTSSYNEQFF

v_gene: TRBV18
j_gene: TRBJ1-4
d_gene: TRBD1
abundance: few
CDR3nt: TGTGCCAGCTCACTCAGGGGGACAACTAATGAAAAACTGTTTTTT
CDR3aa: CASSLRGTTNEKLFF

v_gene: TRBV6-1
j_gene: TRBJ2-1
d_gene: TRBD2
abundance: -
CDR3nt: TGTGCCAGCAGTGCCGGGACTAGCGGGGGGCTACCCTACAATGAGCAGTTCTTC
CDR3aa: CASSAGTSGGLPYNEQFF

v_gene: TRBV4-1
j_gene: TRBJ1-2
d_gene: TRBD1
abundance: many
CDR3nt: TGCGCCAGCAGCCCGAATAGGGACAGTAACTATGGCTACACCTTC
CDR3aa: CASSPNRDSNYGYTF

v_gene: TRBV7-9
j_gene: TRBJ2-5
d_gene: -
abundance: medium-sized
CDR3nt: TGTGCCAGCAGCTTGCTGGGGGGACGAAAAGAGACCCAGTACTTC
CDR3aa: CASSLLGGRKETQYF

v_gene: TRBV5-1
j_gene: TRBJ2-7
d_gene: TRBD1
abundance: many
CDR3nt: TGCGCCAGCAGCTTGACAGGGGGCGCAAATGAGCAGTACTTC
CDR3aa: CASSLTGGANEQYF

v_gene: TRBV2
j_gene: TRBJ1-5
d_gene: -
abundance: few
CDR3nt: TGTGCCATTAGTGAATCAGGTCTATATCAGCCCCAGCATTTT
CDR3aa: CAISESGLYQPQHF

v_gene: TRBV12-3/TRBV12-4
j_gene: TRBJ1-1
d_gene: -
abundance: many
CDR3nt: TGTGCCAGCAGTTTTGGGGGTAGTTTAACTGAAGCTTTCTTT
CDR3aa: CASSFGGSLTEAFF

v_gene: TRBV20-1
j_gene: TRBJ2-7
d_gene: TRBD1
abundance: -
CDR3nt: TGCAGGGCTCAGGGGGCTTCCTACGAGCAGTACTTC
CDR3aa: CRAQGASYEQYF

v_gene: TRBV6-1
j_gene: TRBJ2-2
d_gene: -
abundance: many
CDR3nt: TGTGCCAGCAGCTCCTTGACAGGAGTGAACACCGGGGAGCTGTTTTTT
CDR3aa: CASSSLTGVNTGELFF

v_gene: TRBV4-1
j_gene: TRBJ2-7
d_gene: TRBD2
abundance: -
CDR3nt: TGCGCCAGCAGCCAAGATCGGGCTAGCGCGGGAGAATCCTACGAGCAGTACTTC
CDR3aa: CASSQDRASAGESYEQYF

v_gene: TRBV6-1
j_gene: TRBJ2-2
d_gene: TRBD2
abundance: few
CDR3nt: TGTGCCAGCCCGGGGGGTTTGCTAGCGGGAGACACCGGGGAGCTGTTTTTT
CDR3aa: CASPGGLLAGDTGELFF

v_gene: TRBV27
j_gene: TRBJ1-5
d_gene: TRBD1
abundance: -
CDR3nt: TGTGCCAGTATTTTAACAGGGGGCGCGGGTCAGCCCCAGCATTTT
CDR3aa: CASILTGGAGQPQHF

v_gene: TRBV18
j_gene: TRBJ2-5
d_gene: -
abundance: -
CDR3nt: TGTGCCAGCTCAGACCAAGAGACCCAGTACTTC
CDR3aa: CASSDQETQYF

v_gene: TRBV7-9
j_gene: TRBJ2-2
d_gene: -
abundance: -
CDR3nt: TGTGCCAGCAGCTTATCCAGTGGCGACACTGGGGAGCTGTTTTTT
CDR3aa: CASSLSSGDTGELFF

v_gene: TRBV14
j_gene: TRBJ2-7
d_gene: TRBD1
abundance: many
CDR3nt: TGTGCCAGCAGTCGGACAGGCTACGAGCAGTACTTC
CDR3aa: CASSRTGYEQYF

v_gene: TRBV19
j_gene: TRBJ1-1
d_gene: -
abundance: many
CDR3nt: TGTGCCAGTAGGAGGATTTGGGAGATGAACACTGAAGCTTTCTTT
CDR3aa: CASRRIWEMNTEAFF